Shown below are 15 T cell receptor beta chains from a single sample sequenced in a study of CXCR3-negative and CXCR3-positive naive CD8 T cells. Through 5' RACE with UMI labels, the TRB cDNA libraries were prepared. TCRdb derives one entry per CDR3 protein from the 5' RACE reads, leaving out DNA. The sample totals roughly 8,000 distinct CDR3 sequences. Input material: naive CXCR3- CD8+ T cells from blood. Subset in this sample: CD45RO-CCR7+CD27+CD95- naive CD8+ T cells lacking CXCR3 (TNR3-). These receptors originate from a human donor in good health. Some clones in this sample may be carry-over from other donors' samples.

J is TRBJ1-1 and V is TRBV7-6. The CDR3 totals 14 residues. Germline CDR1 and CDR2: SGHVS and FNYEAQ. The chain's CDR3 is CASSFAEQNTEAFF.

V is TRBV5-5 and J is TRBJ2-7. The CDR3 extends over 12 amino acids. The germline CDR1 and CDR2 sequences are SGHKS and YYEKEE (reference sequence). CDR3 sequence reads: CASSQRMDEQYF.

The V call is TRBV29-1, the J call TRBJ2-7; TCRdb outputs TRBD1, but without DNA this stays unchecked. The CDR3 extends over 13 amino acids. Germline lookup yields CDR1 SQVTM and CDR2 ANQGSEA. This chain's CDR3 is CSVDTGEGYEQYF.

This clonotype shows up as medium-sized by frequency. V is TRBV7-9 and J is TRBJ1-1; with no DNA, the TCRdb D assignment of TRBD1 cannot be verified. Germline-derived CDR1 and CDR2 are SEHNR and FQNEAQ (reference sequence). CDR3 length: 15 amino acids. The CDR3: CASSNTGQTMVEAFF.

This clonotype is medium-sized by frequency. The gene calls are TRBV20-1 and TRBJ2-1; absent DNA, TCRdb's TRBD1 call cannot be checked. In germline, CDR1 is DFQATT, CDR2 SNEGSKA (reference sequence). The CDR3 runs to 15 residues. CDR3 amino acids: CSASETGLLRYEQFF.

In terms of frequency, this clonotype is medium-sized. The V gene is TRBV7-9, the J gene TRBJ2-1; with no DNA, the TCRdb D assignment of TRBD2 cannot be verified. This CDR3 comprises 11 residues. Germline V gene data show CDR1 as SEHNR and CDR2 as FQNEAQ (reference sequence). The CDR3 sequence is CASSLGLVQFF.

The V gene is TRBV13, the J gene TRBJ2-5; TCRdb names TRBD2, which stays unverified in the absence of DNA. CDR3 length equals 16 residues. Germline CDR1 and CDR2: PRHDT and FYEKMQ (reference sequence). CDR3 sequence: CASSARASGSEETQYF.

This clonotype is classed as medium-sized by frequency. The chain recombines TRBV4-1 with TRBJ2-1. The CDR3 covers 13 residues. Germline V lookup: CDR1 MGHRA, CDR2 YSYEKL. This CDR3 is CASSQDLGGEQFF.

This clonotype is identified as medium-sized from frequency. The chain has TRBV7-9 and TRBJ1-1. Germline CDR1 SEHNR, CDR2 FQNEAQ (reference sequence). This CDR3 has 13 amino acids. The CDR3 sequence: CASSQAMNTEAFF.

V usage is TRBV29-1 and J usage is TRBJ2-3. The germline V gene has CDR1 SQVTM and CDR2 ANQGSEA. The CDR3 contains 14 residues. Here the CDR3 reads CSVVGRAGTDTQYF.

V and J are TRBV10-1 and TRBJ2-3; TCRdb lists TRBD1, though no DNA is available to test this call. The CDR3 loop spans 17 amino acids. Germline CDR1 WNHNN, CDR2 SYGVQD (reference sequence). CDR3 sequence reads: CASSDIAGGTSTDTQYF.

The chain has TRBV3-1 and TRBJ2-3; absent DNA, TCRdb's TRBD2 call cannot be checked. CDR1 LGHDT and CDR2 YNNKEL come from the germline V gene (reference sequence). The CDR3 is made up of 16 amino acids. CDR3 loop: CASSRISGRGTDTQYF.

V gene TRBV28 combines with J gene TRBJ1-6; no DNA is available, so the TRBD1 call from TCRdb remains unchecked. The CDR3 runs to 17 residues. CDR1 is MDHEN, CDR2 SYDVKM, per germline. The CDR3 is CASSFGTGSSYNSPLHF. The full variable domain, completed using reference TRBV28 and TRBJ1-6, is DVKVTQSSRYLVKRTGEKVFLECVQDMDHENMFWYRQDPGLGLRLIYFSYDVKMKEKGDIPEGYSVSREKKERFSLILESASTNQTSMYLCASSFGTGSSYNSPLHFGNGTRLTVT.

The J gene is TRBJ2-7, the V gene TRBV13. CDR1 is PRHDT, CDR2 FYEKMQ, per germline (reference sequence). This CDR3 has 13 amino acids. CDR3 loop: CASSLRERREQYF.

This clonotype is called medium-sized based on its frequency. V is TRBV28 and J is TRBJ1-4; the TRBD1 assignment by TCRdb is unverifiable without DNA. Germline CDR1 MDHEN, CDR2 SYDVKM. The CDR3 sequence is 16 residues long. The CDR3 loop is CASSLKYGGLGEKLFF.